Sequencing of this T cell receptor (beta chain) was carried out in a study of T cells after somatic rescue of genetic block. CDR3 length equals 14 residues. V lost 6 bases and J 7 bases, leaving 16 bases between the germline ends. The V gene's germline CDR1 is SGHTA and CDR2 FQGTGA. The data were produced by immunoSEQ multiplex PCR, yet TCRdb's version contains in-frame clones alone and is incomplete. Among tens of thousands of clones, roughly 96% were seen once, and the ten largest hold approximately 0.073%. This receptor was obtained from a child under two years old. The sequenced sample was peripheral blood mononuclear cells (PBMCs). The chain links TRBV7-3 to TRBJ2-1; perhaps TRBD2 as D (6 bases). CDR3 loop: CASRRSPSENEQFF. The CDR3 region has the DNA TGTGCCAGCAGAAGATCTCCTAGCGAGAATGAGCAGTTCTTC. Full variable domain (outside the CDR3, taken from reference TRBV7-3 and TRBJ2-1): GAGVSQTPSNKVTEKGKYVELRCDPISGHTALYWYRQSLGQGPEFLIYFQGTGAADDSGLPNDRFFAVRPEGSVSTLKIQRTERGDSAVYLCASRRSPSENEQFFGPGTRLTVL.